This T cell receptor beta chain was recovered during a study of CD8 T cells in Susac syndrome. The CDR3 is made up of 14 amino acids. Germline V lookup: CDR1 MDHEN, CDR2 SYDVKM. The J segment lost 5 bases and the V segment lost 6 bases, leaving 7 bases of the junction unmatched. Negative isolation yielded CD4+ and CD8+ T cells, and FACS enriched TEMRA cells. With random hexamers, 0.5 to 1 ug RNA was reverse transcribed. TCRdb reprocessed the immunoSEQ multiplex PCR reads via MiXCR and lists one record per CDR3 protein. The sample lists around 180,000 distinct CDR3 sequences; approximately 94% were seen once.

This TCR came from a human donor with multiple sclerosis. The rearrangement links TRBV28 to TRBJ2-5; 9 nucleotides match TRBD1. Sequencing was performed on CD4+ T cells from PBMCs. The CDR3 sequence is CASRQQGAAETQYF. DNA for the CDR3: TGTGCCAGCAGACAACAGGGGGCCGCGGAGACCCAGTACTTC.